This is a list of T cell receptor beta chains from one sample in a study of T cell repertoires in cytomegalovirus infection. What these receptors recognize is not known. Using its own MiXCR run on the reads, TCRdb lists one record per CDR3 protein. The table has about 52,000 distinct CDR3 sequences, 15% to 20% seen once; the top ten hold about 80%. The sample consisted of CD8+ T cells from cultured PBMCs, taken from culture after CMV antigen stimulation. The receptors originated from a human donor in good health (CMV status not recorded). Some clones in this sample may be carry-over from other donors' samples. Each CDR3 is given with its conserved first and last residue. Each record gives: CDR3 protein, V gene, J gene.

CASISAWSSYEQYF	TRBV2	TRBJ2-7
CASSRDSSSGNTIYF	TRBV7-9	TRBJ1-3
CASSYSEGLNTEAFF	TRBV6-2/TRBV6-3	TRBJ1-1
CASSSGQGFTEAFF	TRBV7-6	TRBJ1-1
CASSPEDSSSSGANVLTF	TRBV4-3	TRBJ2-6
CSGSDAVYGYTF	TRBV29-1	TRBJ1-2
CASSRGQGAAFGKAGYTF	TRBV7-2	TRBJ1-2
CASSQFSGGAKDTQYF	TRBV4-1	TRBJ2-3
CASSYSNQWNTEAFF	TRBV6-8	TRBJ1-1
CASSLALPPEWLFF	TRBV7-2	TRBJ1-4
CASSLARGGTKNIQYF	TRBV7-2	TRBJ2-4
CASSETIGWDTAFF	TRBV7-9	TRBJ1-1
CASSPGTKDQAFF	TRBV6-8	TRBJ1-1
CASSYSYTNTEAFF	TRBV6-5	TRBJ1-1
CSPGMSTDTQYF	TRBV20-1	TRBJ2-3
CASSLEGGPYGYTF	TRBV7-9	TRBJ1-2
CASSLAGGQGGETQYF	TRBV7-8	TRBJ2-5
CSADFIDRQYTEAFF	TRBV20-1	TRBJ1-1
CASSSHPIYEQYF	TRBV5-4	TRBJ2-7
CAWSSGVYNEQFF	TRBV30	TRBJ2-1
CASSYSGRRTAEAFF	TRBV6-5	TRBJ1-1
CATSRDQGRNQPQHF	TRBV15	TRBJ1-5
CASSPEPSGYETQYF	TRBV11-2	TRBJ2-5
CASSPTGAGYEQYF	TRBV6-5	TRBJ2-7
CASSEGLTASTYEQYF	TRBV6-1	TRBJ2-7
CASSPGDRGRWGSAQHF	TRBV18	TRBJ1-5
CASSLALAGVTQETQYF	TRBV7-2	TRBJ2-5
CASSYSSGGNTEAFF	TRBV12-3/TRBV12-4	TRBJ1-1
CASSQDRSSYNEQFF	TRBV4-3	TRBJ2-1
CASKGTEAFF	TRBV19	TRBJ1-1
CASSLRPSTDTQYF	TRBV7-3	TRBJ2-3
CASREQRFLYNEQFF	TRBV6-1	TRBJ2-1
CASSLGGNEAFF	TRBV7-4	TRBJ1-1
CASSPGQTYEQYF	TRBV6-5	TRBJ2-7
CASSLGEAQPQHF	TRBV11-2	TRBJ1-5
CASRETSGRSYGYTF	TRBV28	TRBJ1-2
CASSSGQGAPREQYF	TRBV7-6	TRBJ2-7
CASSSRLSWAEKLFF	TRBV7-9	TRBJ1-4
CASRYDGQGANEQYF	TRBV27	TRBJ2-7
CAISESKGHPAEGQYF	TRBV10-3	TRBJ2-7